This T cell receptor (beta chain) was identified during a study of blood T cell repertoires in COVID-19. Study-wide context: The analysed material was cDNA or gDNA that came from T cells, B-cell-depleted T cells, or PBMCs.

The germline gives CDR1 SEHNR, CDR2 FQNEAQ (reference sequence). CDR3 length: 13 amino acids. V was clipped by 2 bases and J by 5 bases, with 7 bases between them. Donors in Cohort 3 counted as recovered after two negative PCRs, clearance, or symptom resolution. The table came from immunoSEQ multiplex PCR; TCRdb's copy has only in-frame clones and leaves some out. The sample has 200,000 to 250,000 clones; about four fifths are singletons. The chain links TRBV7-9 to TRBJ2-1, with D perhaps matching TRBD2 (6 bases). This clonotype was sampled from a woman aged 55-70 years who had recovered from COVID-19. Sequencing was performed on PBMCs or T cells enriched from blood (not recorded which). This CDR3 is CASSLWGDNEQFF. The CDR3 DNA sequence: TGTGCCAGCAGCTTATGGGGGGACAATGAGCAGTTCTTC.